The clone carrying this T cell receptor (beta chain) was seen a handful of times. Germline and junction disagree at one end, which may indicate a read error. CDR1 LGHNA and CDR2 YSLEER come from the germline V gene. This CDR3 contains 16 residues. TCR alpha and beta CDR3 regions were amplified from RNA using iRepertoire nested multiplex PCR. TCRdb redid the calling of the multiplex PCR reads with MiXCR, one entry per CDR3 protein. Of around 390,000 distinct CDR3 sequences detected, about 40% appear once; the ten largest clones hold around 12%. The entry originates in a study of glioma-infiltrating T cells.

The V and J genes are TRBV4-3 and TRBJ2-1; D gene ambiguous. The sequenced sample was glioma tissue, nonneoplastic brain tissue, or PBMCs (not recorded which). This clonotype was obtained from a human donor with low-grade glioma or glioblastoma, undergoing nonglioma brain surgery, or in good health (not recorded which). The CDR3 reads CASSPSRAGSFNEQFF. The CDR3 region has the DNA TGCGCCAGCAGCCCCTCAAGGGCCGGATCCTTCAATGAGCAGTTCTTC.